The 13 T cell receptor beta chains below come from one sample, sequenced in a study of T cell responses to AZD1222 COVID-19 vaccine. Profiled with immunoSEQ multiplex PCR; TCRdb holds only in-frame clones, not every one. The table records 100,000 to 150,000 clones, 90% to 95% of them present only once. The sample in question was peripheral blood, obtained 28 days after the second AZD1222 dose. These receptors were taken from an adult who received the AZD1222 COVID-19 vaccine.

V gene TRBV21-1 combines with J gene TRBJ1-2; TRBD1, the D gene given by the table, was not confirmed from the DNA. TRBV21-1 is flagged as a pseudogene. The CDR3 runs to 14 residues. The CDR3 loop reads CASSKRQGVYGYTF. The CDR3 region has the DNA TGTGCCAGCAGCAAGAGACAGGGGGTCTATGGCTACACCTTC.

CDR3 coding DNA: TGTGCCAGCAGCCCCTTCTTGAACACTGAAGCTTTCTTT. Translation: CASSPFLNTEAFF. The rearrangement links TRBV7-2 to TRBJ1-1, with no clear D. V lost 5 bases, J lost 0 bases, and 7 bases lay in between. The CDR3 covers 13 residues. Germline-derived CDR1 and CDR2 are SGHTA and FQGNSA.

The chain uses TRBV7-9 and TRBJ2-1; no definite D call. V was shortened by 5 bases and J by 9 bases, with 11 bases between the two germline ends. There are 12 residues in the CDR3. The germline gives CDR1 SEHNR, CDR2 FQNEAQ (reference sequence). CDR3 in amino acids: CASSADGPEQFF. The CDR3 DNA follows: TGTGCCAGCAGCGCGGACGGACCTGAGCAGTTCTTC.

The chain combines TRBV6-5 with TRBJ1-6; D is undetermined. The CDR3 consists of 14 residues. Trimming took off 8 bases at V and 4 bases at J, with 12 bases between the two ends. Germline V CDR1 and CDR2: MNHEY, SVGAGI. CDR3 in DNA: TGTGCCAGCGGAAAGGACTTTTATAATTCACCCCTCCACTTT. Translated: CASGKDFYNSPLHF.

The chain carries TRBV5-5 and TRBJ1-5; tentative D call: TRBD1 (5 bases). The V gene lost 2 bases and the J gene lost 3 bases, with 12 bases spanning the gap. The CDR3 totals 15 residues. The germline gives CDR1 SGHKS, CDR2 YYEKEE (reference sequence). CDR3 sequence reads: CASSFAQGVNQPQHF. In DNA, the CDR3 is TGTGCCAGCAGCTTCGCCCAAGGGGTCAATCAGCCCCAGCATTTT.

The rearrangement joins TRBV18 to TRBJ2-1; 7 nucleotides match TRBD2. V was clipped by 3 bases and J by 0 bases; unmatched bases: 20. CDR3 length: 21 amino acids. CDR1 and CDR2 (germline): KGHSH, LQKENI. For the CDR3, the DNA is TGTGCCAGCTCACCCCCAGAGGCTAGCGGAGATTTTTACAGCTCCTACAATGAGCAGTTCTTC. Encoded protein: CASSPPEASGDFYSSYNEQFF.

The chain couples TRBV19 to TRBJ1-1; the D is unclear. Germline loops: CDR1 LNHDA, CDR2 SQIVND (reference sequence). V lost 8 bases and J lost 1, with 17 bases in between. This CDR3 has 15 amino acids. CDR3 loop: CASDDSRAGNTEAFF. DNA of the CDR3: TGTGCCAGTGACGACTCGCGGGCCGGGAACACTGAAGCTTTCTTT.

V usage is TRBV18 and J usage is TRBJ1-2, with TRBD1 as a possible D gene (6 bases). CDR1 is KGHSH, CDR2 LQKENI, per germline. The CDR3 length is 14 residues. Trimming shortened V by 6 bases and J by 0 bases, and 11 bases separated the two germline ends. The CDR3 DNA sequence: TGTGCCAGCTCCGAGGGGGAGGCTAACTATGGCTACACCTTC. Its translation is CASSEGEANYGYTF.

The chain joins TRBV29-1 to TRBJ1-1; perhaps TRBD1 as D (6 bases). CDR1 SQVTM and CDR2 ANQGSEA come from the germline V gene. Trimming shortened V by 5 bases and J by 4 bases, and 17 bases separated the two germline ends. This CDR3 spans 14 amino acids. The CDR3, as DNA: TGCAGCGTTTCTTTGGGGTTCAGGGGCACTGAAGCTTTCTTT. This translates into CSVSLGFRGTEAFF.

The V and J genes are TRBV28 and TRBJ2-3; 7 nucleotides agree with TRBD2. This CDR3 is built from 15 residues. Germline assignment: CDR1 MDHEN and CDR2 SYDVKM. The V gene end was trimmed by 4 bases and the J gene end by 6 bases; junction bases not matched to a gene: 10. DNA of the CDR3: TGTGCCAGCAGTTCCGGCGGGGGTCGTTTGGATACGCAGTATTTT. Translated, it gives CASSSGGGRLDTQYF.

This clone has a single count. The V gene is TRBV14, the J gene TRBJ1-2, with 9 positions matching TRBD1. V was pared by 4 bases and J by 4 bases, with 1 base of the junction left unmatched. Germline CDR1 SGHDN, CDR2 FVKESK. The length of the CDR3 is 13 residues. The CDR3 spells CASSRQGVYGYTF. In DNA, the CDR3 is TGTGCCAGCAGCCGACAGGGGGTCTATGGCTACACCTTC. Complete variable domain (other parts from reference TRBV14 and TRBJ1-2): EAGVTQFPSHSVIEKGQTVTLRCDPISGHDNLYWYRRVMGKEIKFLLHFVKESKQDESGMPNNRFLAERTGGTYSTLKVQPAELEDSGVYFCASSRQGVYGYTFGSGTRLTVV.

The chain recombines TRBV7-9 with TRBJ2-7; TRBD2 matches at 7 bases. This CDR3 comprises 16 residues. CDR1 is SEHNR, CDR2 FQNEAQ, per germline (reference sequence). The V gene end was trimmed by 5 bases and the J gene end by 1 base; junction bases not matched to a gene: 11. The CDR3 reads CASSEASGDGSYEQYF. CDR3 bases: TGTGCCAGCAGCGAGGCCAGCGGGGATGGGTCCTACGAGCAGTACTTC. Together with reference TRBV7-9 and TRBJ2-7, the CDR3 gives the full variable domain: DTGVSQNPRHKITKRGQNVTFRCDPISEHNRLYWYRQTLGQGPEFLTYFQNEAQLEKSRLLSDRFSAERPKGSFSTLEIQRTEQGDSAMYLCASSEASGDGSYEQYFGPGTRLTVT.

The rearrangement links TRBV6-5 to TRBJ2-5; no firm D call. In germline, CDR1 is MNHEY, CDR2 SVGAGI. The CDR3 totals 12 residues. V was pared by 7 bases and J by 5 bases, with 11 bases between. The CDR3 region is CASTELGETQYF. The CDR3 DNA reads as TGTGCCAGCACCGAGCTGGGGGAGACCCAGTACTTC.